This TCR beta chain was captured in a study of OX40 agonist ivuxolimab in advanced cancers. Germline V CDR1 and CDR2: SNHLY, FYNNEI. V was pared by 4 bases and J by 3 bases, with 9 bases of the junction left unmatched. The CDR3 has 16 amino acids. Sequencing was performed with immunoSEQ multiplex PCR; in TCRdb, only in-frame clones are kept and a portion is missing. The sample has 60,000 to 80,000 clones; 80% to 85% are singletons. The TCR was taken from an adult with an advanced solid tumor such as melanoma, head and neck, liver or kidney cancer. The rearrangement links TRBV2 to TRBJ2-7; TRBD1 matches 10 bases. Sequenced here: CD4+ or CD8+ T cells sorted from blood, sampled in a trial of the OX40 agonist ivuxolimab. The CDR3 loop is CASSVEGQGTYYEQYF. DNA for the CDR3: TGTGCCAGCAGTGTCGAGGGACAGGGGACCTACTACGAGCAGTACTTC.